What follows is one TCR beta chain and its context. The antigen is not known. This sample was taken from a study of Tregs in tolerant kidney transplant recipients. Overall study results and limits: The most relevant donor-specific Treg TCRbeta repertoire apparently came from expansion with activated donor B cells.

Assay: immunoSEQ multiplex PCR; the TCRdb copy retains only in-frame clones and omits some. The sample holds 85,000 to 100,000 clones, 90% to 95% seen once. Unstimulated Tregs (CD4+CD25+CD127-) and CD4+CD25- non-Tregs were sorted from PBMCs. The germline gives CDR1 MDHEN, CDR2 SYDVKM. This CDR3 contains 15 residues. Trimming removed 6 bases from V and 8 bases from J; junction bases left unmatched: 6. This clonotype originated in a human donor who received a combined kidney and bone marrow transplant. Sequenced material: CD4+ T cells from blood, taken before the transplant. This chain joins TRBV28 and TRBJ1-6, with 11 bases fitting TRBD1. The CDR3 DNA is TGTGCCAGCAGAGAAGGACAGGGGGCTTATTCACCCCTCCACTTT. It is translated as CASREGQGAYSPLHF.